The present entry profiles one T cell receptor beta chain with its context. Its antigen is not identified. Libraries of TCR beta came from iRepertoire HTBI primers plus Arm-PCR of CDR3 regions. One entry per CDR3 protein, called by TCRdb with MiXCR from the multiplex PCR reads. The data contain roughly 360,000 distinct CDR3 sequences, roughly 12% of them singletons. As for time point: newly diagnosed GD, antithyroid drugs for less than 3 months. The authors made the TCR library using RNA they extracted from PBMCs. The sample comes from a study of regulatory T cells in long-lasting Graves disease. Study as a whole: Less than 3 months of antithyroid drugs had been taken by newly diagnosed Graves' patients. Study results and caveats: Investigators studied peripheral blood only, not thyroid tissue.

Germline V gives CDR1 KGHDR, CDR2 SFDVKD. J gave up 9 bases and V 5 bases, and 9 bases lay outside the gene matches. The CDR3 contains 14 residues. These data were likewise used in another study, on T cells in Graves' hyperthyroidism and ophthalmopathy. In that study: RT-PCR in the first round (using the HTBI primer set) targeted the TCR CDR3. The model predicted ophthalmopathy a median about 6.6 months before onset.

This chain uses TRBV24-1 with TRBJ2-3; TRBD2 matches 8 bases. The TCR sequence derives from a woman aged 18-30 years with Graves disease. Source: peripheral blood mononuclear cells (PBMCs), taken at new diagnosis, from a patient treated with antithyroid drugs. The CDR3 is CATSGSGGPPTQYF. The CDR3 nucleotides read TGTGCCACCAGTGGCTCGGGGGGGCCCCCGACGCAGTATTTT.